These 23 T cell receptor beta chains were sequenced from one sample in a study of T cell changes during pregnancy in multiple sclerosis. Data came from immunoSEQ multiplex PCR; TCRdb stores just in-frame clones and leaves some out. This sample yields 85,000 to 90,000 clones, of which about 93% are seen a single time; approximately 1.7% belongs to the top ten. The sequences come from peripheral blood, collected after pregnancy. The receptors originated from a female donor in good health, enrolled as a control in a pregnancy study.

This chain joins TRBV4-1 and TRBJ1-2, with D perhaps matching TRBD1 (6 bases). Between the trimmed V and J ends, which lost 1 base and 3 bases, there was a span of 12 bases. The CDR3 runs to 15 residues. Germline loops: CDR1 MGHRA, CDR2 YSYEKL. CDR3 sequence reads: CASSQGAGADYGYTF. As DNA, the CDR3 is TGCGCCAGCAGCCAAGGTGCAGGGGCGGACTATGGCTACACCTTC.

The genes are TRBV2 and TRBJ1-2, with 7 bases lining up with TRBD1. Trimming cost V 4 bases and J 4 bases; bases outside gene matches: 6. There are 14 residues in the CDR3. Germline V gene data show CDR1 as SNHLY and CDR2 as FYNNEI. CDR3 bases: TGTGCCAGCAGTGTTACAGGGGCTAGCTATGGCTACACCTTC. Translating gives CASSVTGASYGYTF.

This sequence joins TRBV5-4 and TRBJ2-5; 10 nucleotides match TRBD1. The CDR3 is 17 amino acids. Germline V gene lookup returns CDR1 SGHNT and CDR2 YYREEE (reference sequence). Trimming cost V 5 bases and J 1 base; bases outside gene matches: 11. CDR3 protein: CASSRDRGRFLQETQYF. CDR3 bases: TGTGCCAGCAGTCGAGACAGGGGGCGTTTTCTCCAAGAGACCCAGTACTTC.

This clone was recorded once. This chain uses TRBV5-1 with TRBJ1-4; TRBD1 agrees at 11 bases. The germline CDR1 and CDR2 sequences are SGHRS and YFSETQ. The CDR3 is 15 residues long. The V segment lost 0 bases and the J segment 8 bases; nucleotides outside the gene matches: 3. The CDR3 DNA sequence: TGCGCCAGCAGCTTGGTTGGGACAGGGGGGGAAAAACTGTTTTTT. Protein sequence: CASSLVGTGGEKLFF.

The V call is TRBV6-1, the J call TRBJ2-7, with 7 bases fitting TRBD2. Germline CDR1 reads MNHNS; CDR2 reads SASEGT. The V segment lost 1 base and the J segment 6 bases; nucleotides outside the gene matches: 6. The CDR3 runs 14 residues. DNA of the CDR3: TGTGCCAGCAGTGAAGTATGGGGAGGGGCCGAGCAGTACTTC. It encodes CASSEVWGGAEQYF.

This chain joins TRBV10-3 and TRBJ2-1; 7 bases map to TRBD2. The J segment lost 8 bases and the V segment lost 7 bases, leaving 14 bases of the junction unmatched. The germline V gene encodes CDR1 ENHRY and CDR2 SYGVKD. CDR3 size: 15 residues. The CDR3 sequence: CAIKRGLGEVDEQFF. DNA for the CDR3: TGTGCCATCAAGCGAGGACTAGGCGAGGTAGATGAGCAGTTCTTC.

This clone has only one observation. This chain uses TRBV28 with TRBJ1-2; 7 bases map to TRBD1. V was pared by 1 base and J by 5 bases, with 10 bases of the junction left unmatched. Per the germline V gene, CDR1 is MDHEN and CDR2 is SYDVKM. The CDR3 is made up of 16 amino acids. CDR3: CASSLFPGQAAYGYTF. DNA for the CDR3: TGTGCCAGCAGTTTATTTCCCGGACAGGCGGCTTATGGCTACACCTTC.

The CDR3 coding sequence is TGTGCCAGTAGTAGTAGGACCGGGGGGGGGAACACCGGGGAGCTGTTTTTT. The encoded protein is CASSSRTGGGNTGELFF. The V gene is TRBV19, the J gene TRBJ2-2, with 8 bases that match TRBD2. Germline CDR1 reads LNHDA; CDR2 reads SQIVND (reference sequence). The length of the CDR3 is 17 residues. J was trimmed by 1 base and V by 4 bases; bases with no gene match: 8.

This chain joins TRBV2 and TRBJ2-5; TRBD1 matches at 7 bases. The V and J ends lost 6 bases and 2 bases, in that order; junction bases with no gene match: 3. The CDR3 runs 13 residues. Germline V lookup: CDR1 SNHLY, CDR2 FYNNEI. The CDR3 bases are TGTGCCAGCAGGGGGGACAGTCAAGAGACCCAGTACTTC. Translating gives CASRGDSQETQYF. The variable domain in full, completed from reference TRBV2 and TRBJ2-5, reads EPEVTQTPSHQVTQMGQEVILRCVPISNHLYFYWYRQILGQKVEFLVSFYNNEISEKSEIFDDQFSVERPDGSNFTLKIRSTKLEDSAMYFCASRGDSQETQYFGPGTRLLVL.

This chain links TRBV28 with TRBJ1-5, with 8 nucleotides matching TRBD1. V gave up 8 bases and J gave up 2 bases; unmatched junction bases: 5. The CDR3 spans 14 residues. Germline V gene data show CDR1 as MDHEN and CDR2 as SYDVKM. CDR3 nucleotide sequence: TGTGCCAGCGGAGACAGGGGAGGCAATCAGCCCCAGCATTTT. Its translation: CASGDRGGNQPQHF.

The CDR3 nucleotides are TGTGCCATCAGTACCGGGACTAGCGGGGGCTACGAGCAGTACTTC. Its translation: CAISTGTSGGYEQYF. The chain joins TRBV10-3 to TRBJ2-7; 14 bases line up with TRBD2. The CDR3 contains 15 residues. V was clipped by 5 bases and J by 3 bases; unmatched bases: 3. The germline gives CDR1 ENHRY, CDR2 SYGVKD.

The chain uses TRBV28 and TRBJ2-5; unclear D gene. Germline V CDR1 and CDR2: MDHEN, SYDVKM. The V end lost 3 bases, the J end lost 4 bases, and 15 bases lay between the germline ends. This CDR3 is 15 amino acids long. CDR3 in amino acids: CASSLRARLGETQYF. The CDR3 DNA follows: TGTGCCAGCAGTTTGCGTGCCCGCCTCGGAGAGACCCAGTACTTC.

The chain employs TRBV4-1 and TRBJ1-2; D ambiguous. The CDR3 has 16 residues. Germline lookup yields CDR1 MGHRA and CDR2 YSYEKL. Trimming shortened V by 1 base and J by 6 bases, and 18 bases separated the two germline ends. This CDR3 reads CASSQAEVRVWDGYTF. CDR3 nucleotide sequence: TGCGCCAGCAGCCAAGCGGAGGTCCGGGTCTGGGATGGCTACACCTTC.

J is TRBJ2-7 and V is TRBV5-1, with D possibly TRBD2 on 5 matching bases. The V and J ends lost 4 bases and 2 bases respectively, with 13 bases between them. This CDR3 region has 14 residues. The germline CDR1 and CDR2 sequences are SGHRS and YFSETQ. CDR3 amino acids: CASSPTRAAYEQYF. As DNA, the CDR3 is TGCGCCAGCAGCCCCACTAGGGCCGCCTACGAGCAGTACTTC.

The V and J genes are TRBV5-8 and TRBJ2-3; TRBD2 matches 13 bases. The junction had 4 bases not matched to a gene; V was cut back by 4 bases and J by 2 bases. In germline, CDR1 is SGHTS, CDR2 YDEGEE. The CDR3 consists of 16 residues. CDR3 sequence (DNA): TGTGCCAGCAGCGTCGGGACTAGCGGGAACACAGATACGCAGTATTTT. Protein sequence: CASSVGTSGNTDTQYF.

This rearrangement joins TRBV19 to TRBJ1-5; D may be TRBD1 (6 bases). The V and J ends lost 5 bases and 2 bases respectively, with 16 bases between them. The germline gives CDR1 LNHDA, CDR2 SQIVND (reference sequence). The CDR3 runs 16 residues. The CDR3 protein is CASSPPGAIRNQPQHF. In DNA, the CDR3 is TGTGCCAGTAGTCCCCCAGGGGCAATTCGCAATCAGCCCCAGCATTTT.

The J gene is TRBJ1-1, the V gene TRBV29-1; 10 nucleotides agree with TRBD1. J gave up 5 bases and V 4 bases, and 7 bases lay outside the gene matches. Germline assignment: CDR1 SQVTM and CDR2 ANQGSEA. CDR3 size: 14 residues. The CDR3 nucleotides read TGCAGCGTTGGAGACAGGGGGCGCGAGACTGAAGCTTTCTTT. Its translation is CSVGDRGRETEAFF.

This rearrangement joins TRBV28 to TRBJ2-5; D remains unclear. V lost 7 bases and J lost 5, with 14 bases in between. The CDR3 spans 13 residues. Germline assignment: CDR1 MDHEN and CDR2 SYDVKM. The CDR3 coding sequence is TGTGCCAGCACCCTAAGTAATCCGGAGACCCAGTACTTC. Protein product: CASTLSNPETQYF.

The V gene is TRBV27, the J gene TRBJ1-1; 8 bases are shared with TRBD1. The CDR3 contains 17 residues. Germline assignment: CDR1 MNHEY and CDR2 SMNVEV (reference sequence). Trimming removed 5 bases from V and 4 bases from J; junction bases left unmatched: 15. The DNA for the CDR3 is TGTGCCAGCAGTCGTCTCCTGTTAACAGGGGGTGGCACTGAAGCTTTCTTT. Translating gives CASSRLLLTGGGTEAFF.

The chain is built from TRBV19 and TRBJ1-1; 8 nucleotides line up with TRBD1. The CDR3 contains 14 residues. Germline values: CDR1 LNHDA, CDR2 SQIVND (reference sequence). V lost 3 bases to trimming and J lost 0 bases; unmatched junction nucleotides: 0. CDR3 DNA sequence: TGTGCCAGTAGTATGACAGGGGTGAACACTGAAGCTTTCTTT. Protein: CASSMTGVNTEAFF. Variable domain in full (rest from reference TRBV19 and TRBJ1-1): DGGITQSPKYLFRKEGQNVTLSCEQNLNHDAMYWYRQDPGQGLRLIYYSQIVNDFQKGDIAEGYSVSREKKESFPLTVTSAQKNPTAFYLCASSMTGVNTEAFFGQGTRLTVV.

CDR3 protein: CASTYRNYGYTF. The CDR3 nucleotides read TGTGCCAGCACGTACAGGAACTATGGCTACACCTTC. The chain carries TRBV28 and TRBJ1-2; tentative D call: TRBD1 (5 bases). The V and J ends lost 7 bases and 2 bases respectively, with 8 bases between them. CDR1 is MDHEN and CDR2 is SYDVKM in the germline V gene. CDR3 length: 12 residues.

This clone was seen a handful of times. V gene TRBV29-1 combines with J gene TRBJ1-1; 8 bases line up with TRBD1. Germline values: CDR1 SQVTM, CDR2 ANQGSEA. V dropped 6 bases and J dropped 4; count of bases not matched to a gene: 7. The CDR3 is made up of 13 amino acids. The CDR3 here is CSVVTGDGTEAFF. CDR3 coding DNA: TGCAGCGTGGTGACAGGGGATGGCACTGAAGCTTTCTTT.

The V gene is TRBV2, the J gene TRBJ1-3, with 7 bases matching TRBD1. Unmatched junction bases numbered 11, after V lost 4 bases and J lost 2 bases. CDR3 size: 17 residues. The germline V gene encodes CDR1 SNHLY and CDR2 FYNNEI. CDR3 protein: CASSVPLDRPTGNTIYF. In DNA, the CDR3 is TGTGCCAGCAGTGTCCCCTTGGACAGGCCTACTGGAAACACCATATATTTT.